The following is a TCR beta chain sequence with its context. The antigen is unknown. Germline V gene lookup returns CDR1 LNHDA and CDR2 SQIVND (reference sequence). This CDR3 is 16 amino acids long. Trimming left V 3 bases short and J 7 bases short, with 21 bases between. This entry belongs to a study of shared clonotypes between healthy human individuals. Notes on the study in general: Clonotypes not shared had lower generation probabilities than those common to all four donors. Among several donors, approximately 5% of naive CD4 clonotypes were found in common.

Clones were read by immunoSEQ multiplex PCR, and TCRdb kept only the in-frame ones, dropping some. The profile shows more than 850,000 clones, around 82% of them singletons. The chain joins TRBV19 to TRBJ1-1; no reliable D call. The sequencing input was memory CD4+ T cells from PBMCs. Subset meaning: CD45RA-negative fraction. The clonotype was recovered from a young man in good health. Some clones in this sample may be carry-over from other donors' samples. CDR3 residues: CASSIQTVGIKGEAFF. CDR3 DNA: TGTGCCAGTAGTATTCAGACGGTCGGGATTAAGGGTGAAGCTTTCTTT.